The 4 T cell receptor beta chains below come from one sample, sequenced in a study of blood T cell repertoires in COVID-19. The assay was immunoSEQ multiplex PCR, and TCRdb's table has in-frame clones only and misses some. This sample yields tens of thousands of clones, of which about 85% are seen a single time; roughly 24% belongs to the top ten. Sequenced sample: peripheral blood. The receptors were gathered from a woman of 80 years or more with active or convalescent COVID-19.

The chain combines TRBV4-1 with TRBJ2-1; D is ambiguous. CDR1 is MGHRA, CDR2 YSYEKL, per germline. Deletions cut 0 bases from V and 5 bases from J, with 8 bases between. The CDR3 runs to 14 residues. The CDR3 spells CASSQEWPHNEQFF. DNA for the CDR3: TGCGCCAGCAGCCAAGAATGGCCACACAATGAGCAGTTCTTC.

CDR3 coding DNA: TGTGCCAGCAGCTTAGTAGCAGGGGGCTACAATGAGCAGTTCTTC. It codes for CASSLVAGGYNEQFF. The chain joins TRBV7-6 to TRBJ2-1; TRBD1 aligns across 7 bases. Germline values: CDR1 SGHVS, CDR2 FNYEAQ. The CDR3 length is 15 residues. Losses at the gene ends were 1 base for V and 3 bases for J; bases not matched to a gene: 3.

The table lists this clone with a count of one. This chain connects TRBV11-2 to TRBJ1-5; the match to TRBD1 covers 11 bases. Germline-derived CDR1 and CDR2 are SGHAT and FQNNGV. The junction had 6 bases not matched to a gene; V was cut back by 5 bases and J by 6 bases. This CDR3 is built from 15 residues. The CDR3 DNA is TGTGCCAGCAGCCTAGGACAGGGGGCTTTTCAGCCCCAGCATTTT. The encoded protein is CASSLGQGAFQPQHF.

V usage is TRBV10-3 and J usage is TRBJ2-3; 9 nucleotides align to TRBD2. Germline V gene sequence: CDR1 ENHRY, CDR2 SYGVKD. This CDR3 contains 15 residues. V was pared by 6 bases and J by 4 bases, with 8 bases of the junction left unmatched. CDR3 amino acids: CAISEVAGEADTQYF. DNA of the CDR3: TGTGCCATCAGCGAGGTAGCGGGGGAGGCAGATACGCAGTATTTT.